This T cell receptor beta chain was captured by sequencing in a study of T cell changes during pregnancy in multiple sclerosis. The CDR3 runs to 11 residues. Germline V CDR1 and CDR2: DFQATT, SNEGSKA (reference sequence). Trimming removed 5 bases from V and 8 bases from J, with 10 bases in between. Method: immunoSEQ multiplex PCR; TCRdb's copy keeps in-frame clones and lacks some. Here the sample spans tens of thousands of clones, 90% to 95% being singletons. This receptor was taken from a female donor with multiple sclerosis, enrolled in a pregnancy study. The sample here was CD4+ T cells from peripheral blood mononuclear cells, taken in the second trimester of pregnancy. The chain has TRBV20-1 and TRBJ1-5; D ambiguous. CDR3 loop: CSAAGLEPQHF. The CDR3 DNA follows: TGCAGTGCTGCCGGGTTGGAGCCCCAGCATTTT.